This T cell receptor beta chain emerged from a study of molecular identifiers for immune sequencing clone quantification. The authors gated naive CD8 T cells as CD8+CD4-CCR7+CD45RA+ for sorting. With listed TCR primers and previously described methods, bulk TCR libraries were prepared. In TCRdb, the PCR reads were re-called with MiXCR into one record per CDR3 protein. In the table there are about half a million distinct CDR3 sequences, about a fifth of which are singletons. Study-level points and caveats: Clones carrying above 20 RNA copies accounted for over 97% of effector molecules, under 1% in naive cells.

With respect to this clonotype: The antigen is not known.

The clonotype originates from a human donor in good health. Some libraries in this study had Jurkat cell RNA spiked in. The sequenced material came from naive CD8+ T cells from blood, with Jurkat cell RNA spiked in. The subset was: FACS-sorted CD8+CD4-CCR7+CD45RA+ naive T cells.

The CDR3: CASSFVHRGAEAFF. DNA for the CDR3: TGTGCCAGCAGTTTTGTGCACAGGGGGGCTGAAGCTTTCTTT. The chain combines TRBV27 with TRBJ1-1; 8 bases are shared with TRBD1. The V and J ends lost 3 bases and 6 bases, in that order; junction bases with no gene match: 6. Germline-derived CDR1 and CDR2 are MNHEY and SMNVEV (reference sequence). There are 14 residues in the CDR3.